One and the same sample provided the 2 T cell receptor beta chains below, sequenced in a study of blood T cell repertoires in COVID-19. This table comes from immunoSEQ multiplex PCR, and its TCRdb copy is limited to in-frame clones, with some not included. In the table there are tens of thousands of clones, more than 65% of which are singletons. Sequencing input: peripheral blood. The receptor source for this set is a man aged 50 or older with active or convalescent COVID-19.

The V and J genes are TRBV2 and TRBJ2-7; TRBD2 matches 12 bases. Per germline, CDR1 SNHLY and CDR2 FYNNEI. This CDR3 is built from 15 residues. The junction had 8 bases not matched to a gene; V was cut back by 9 bases and J by 2 bases. This CDR3 reads CASAGRTSGAYEQYF. CDR3 nucleotide sequence: TGTGCCAGTGCTGGCCGGACTAGCGGGGCCTACGAGCAGTACTTC.

The chain recombines TRBV4-1 with TRBJ1-3; D is undetermined. The CDR3 is made up of 14 amino acids. CDR1 is MGHRA, CDR2 YSYEKL, per germline. Trimming cost V 0 bases and J 4 bases, with 7 bases left between them. CDR3 amino acids: CASSQEKRGNTIYF. The CDR3 nucleotides are TGCGCCAGCAGCCAAGAAAAACGGGGAAACACCATATATTTT.